Included here is one TCR beta chain sequence, with context. The target antigen is unknown. Different DNA sequences within this sample yield the same CDR3. Germline loops: CDR1 GTSNPN, CDR2 SVGIG (reference sequence). The V end lost 5 bases, the J end lost 6 bases, and 15 bases lay between the germline ends. This CDR3 is built from 13 residues. The sample originates from a study of cytomegalovirus exposure and HLA in healthy donors. Study-wide points: It is likely that the observed cluster of highly shared sequence variants was a sequencing artifact. Immune exposure information comprised only CMV serostatus. Accurate prediction of most subjects' HLA-A and HLA-B alleles from TCR beta sequences was reported.

A multiplex PCR was run with 60 Vbeta primers and 13 Jbeta primers. This table comes from immunoSEQ multiplex PCR, and its TCRdb copy is limited to in-frame clones, with some not included. This repertoire includes approximately 120,000 clones. Sequenced: PBMCs. This receptor was identified in a man in his forties or fifties in good health and CMV-seronegative. The chain employs TRBV30 and TRBJ2-3; D gene ambiguous. CDR3 in DNA: TGTGCCTGGGCATCCCCCCCCCGGGATACGCAGTATTTT. Translated, it gives CAWASPPRDTQYF. Based on the CDR3 plus reference TRBV30 and TRBJ2-3, the full variable domain is SQTIHQWPATLVQPVGSPLSLECTVEGTSNPNLYWYRQAAGRGLQLLFYSVGIGQISSEVPQNLSASRPQDRQFILSSKKLLLSDSGFYLCAWASPPRDTQYFGPGTRLTVL.